Below, 14 T cell receptor beta chains from the same sample are listed, as sequenced in a study of chemoradiotherapy in HPV16-positive cancers (dated by TCRdb to between 2021 and 2024). The library relied on the immunoSEQ multiplex PCR assay. The source is immuneACCESS, and TCRdb retained only in-frame sequences with V and J called. Part of the clones is not carried over; for the studies checked, unresolved V genes explain less than half of this, and the remainder is unexplained. The sample includes approximately 1,300 clones, with almost 90% observed a single time. Jointly, the top ten make up approximately 5.9% of the sample. The starting material was tumor tissue, obtained from a patient who underwent chemoradiotherapy. The source is a human donor with HPV-associated anogenital cancer.

The rearrangement joins TRBV11-3 to TRBJ2-3; 9 bases match TRBD2. CDR3 length: 17 residues. The germline V gene has CDR1 SGHNT and CDR2 YENEEA. V gave up 1 base and J gave up 2 bases; unmatched junction bases: 7. The CDR3 is CASSLGTPGLATDTQYF. The CDR3 coding sequence is TGTGCCAGCAGCTTAGGAACTCCGGGACTAGCCACAGATACGCAGTATTTT.

This rearrangement joins TRBV9 to TRBJ2-2; 11 bases agree with TRBD2. J was trimmed by 1 base and V by 4 bases; bases with no gene match: 3. Germline CDR1 SGDLS, CDR2 YYNGEE. The CDR3 length is 16 residues. The CDR3 reads CASSLGTSGNTGELFF. The CDR3 DNA reads TGTGCCAGCAGCCTTGGGACTAGCGGGAACACCGGGGAGCTGTTTTTT.

This sequence joins TRBV18 and TRBJ1-2; D perhaps matches TRBD1 (6 bases). V was cut by 6 bases and J by 5 bases, with 16 bases left in between. CDR1 is KGHSH, CDR2 LQKENI, per germline. The CDR3 has 14 amino acids. The CDR3 reads CASSQDWDIYGYTF. DNA for the CDR3: TGTGCCAGCTCTCAGGACTGGGACATTTATGGCTACACCTTC.

The chain recombines TRBV7-2 with TRBJ1-1; D is unresolved. This CDR3 has 14 residues. Germline CDR1 SGHTA, CDR2 FQGNSA. Trimming removed 5 bases from V and 2 bases from J, with 12 bases in between. CDR3 sequence: CASSPGRANTEAFF. The CDR3 bases are TGTGCCAGCAGCCCCGGACGGGCAAACACTGAAGCTTTCTTT.

This chain links TRBV20-1 with TRBJ1-4, with unresolved D. This CDR3 has 11 amino acids. V was shortened by 6 bases and J by 8 bases, with 10 bases between the two germline ends. From germline, CDR1 is DFQATT and CDR2 SNEGSKA (reference sequence). The CDR3 is CSAPEQEKLFF. The CDR3 DNA is TGCAGTGCCCCGGAGCAGGAAAAACTGTTTTTT.

J is TRBJ2-2 and V is TRBV9; tentative D call: TRBD1 (6 bases). Trimming stripped 4 bases from V and 4 bases from J, with 20 bases between. CDR1 is SGDLS and CDR2 is YYNGEE in the germline V gene. The CDR3 is 17 residues long. CDR3 amino acids: CASSSTPGHVTTGELFF. The CDR3 DNA sequence: TGTGCCAGCAGCTCAACTCCGGGACACGTAACCACCGGGGAGCTGTTTTTT.

The chain combines TRBV2 with TRBJ1-1; the D gene is possibly TRBD1 (6 bases). The CDR3 is made up of 12 amino acids. CDR1 and CDR2 (germline): SNHLY, FYNNEI. Trimming shortened V by 9 bases and J by 0 bases, and 8 bases separated the two germline ends. CDR3 loop: CARGTMNTEAFF. The CDR3 DNA reads as TGTGCCAGAGGGACAATGAACACTGAAGCTTTCTTT.

This chain connects TRBV10-2 to TRBJ2-1; 7 bases agree with TRBD2. The CDR3 totals 17 residues. The V gene end was trimmed by 6 bases and the J gene end by 1 base; junction bases not matched to a gene: 12. Per the germline V gene, CDR1 is WSHSY and CDR2 is SAAADI. CDR3 in DNA: TGCGCCAGCAGAAGAAGCGGGATCTCCTTTTCCTACAATGAGCAGTTCTTC. Its protein product is CASRRSGISFSYNEQFF.

The genes are TRBV27 and TRBJ1-5; no reliable D call. This CDR3 has 12 residues. Between the trimmed V and J ends, which lost 5 bases and 4 bases, there was a span of 6 bases. The V gene's germline CDR1 is MNHEY and CDR2 SMNVEV (reference sequence). The CDR3 DNA follows: TGTGCCAGCAGTAAGGGAAATCAGCCCCAGCATTTT. Its protein product is CASSKGNQPQHF.

The chain has TRBV18 and TRBJ1-2; D gene unclear. Germline lookup yields CDR1 KGHSH and CDR2 LQKENI. V was cut by 2 bases and J by 7 bases, with 11 bases left in between. The CDR3 extends over 13 amino acids. CDR3 loop: CASSPAAEGGYTF. In DNA, the CDR3 is TGTGCCAGCTCACCAGCGGCAGAGGGTGGCTACACCTTC.

The rearrangement joins TRBV15 to TRBJ2-1; D is undetermined. The CDR3 is 17 residues long. Germline V gives CDR1 LNHNV, CDR2 YYDKDF (reference sequence). V was trimmed by 0 bases and J by 4 bases, leaving 16 bases between them. CDR3: CATSRDNSMRRYNEQFF. Here the CDR3 DNA reads TGTGCCACCAGCAGAGATAATAGTATGCGGCGATACAATGAGCAGTTCTTC.

V usage is TRBV7-6 and J usage is TRBJ2-3, with D possibly being TRBD2 (6 bases). Germline values: CDR1 SGHVS, CDR2 FNYEAQ. V lost 8 bases, J lost 5 bases, and 26 bases lay in between. The CDR3 runs to 17 residues. CDR3 sequence reads: CASGVLVPSPRGDTQYF. DNA of the CDR3: TGTGCCAGCGGGGTTTTAGTGCCGAGCCCGCGGGGAGATACGCAGTATTTT.

This chain uses TRBV19 with TRBJ2-7; 11 nucleotides agree with TRBD1. CDR1 is LNHDA and CDR2 is SQIVND in the germline V gene (reference sequence). V gave up 4 bases and J gave up 3 bases; unmatched junction bases: 2. CDR3 size: 14 residues. Here the CDR3 DNA reads TGTGCCAGTAGTAGGACAGGGGGCGGCTACGAGCAGTACTTC. Translation: CASSRTGGGYEQYF. Full variable domain (rest looked up from reference TRBV19 and TRBJ2-7): DGGITQSPKYLFRKEGQNVTLSCEQNLNHDAMYWYRQDPGQGLRLIYYSQIVNDFQKGDIAEGYSVSREKKESFPLTVTSAQKNPTAFYLCASSRTGGGYEQYFGPGTRLTVT.

This chain joins TRBV19 and TRBJ2-7, with 10 bases fitting TRBD2. CDR3 length equals 15 residues. Germline lookup yields CDR1 LNHDA and CDR2 SQIVND (reference sequence). Trimming at V came to 5 bases and at J to 3 bases, leaving 7 bases not matched to a gene. DNA of the CDR3: TGTGCCAGTAGTTCCCGGACTAGCGGCCTCTACGAGCAGTACTTC. Translating gives CASSSRTSGLYEQYF.